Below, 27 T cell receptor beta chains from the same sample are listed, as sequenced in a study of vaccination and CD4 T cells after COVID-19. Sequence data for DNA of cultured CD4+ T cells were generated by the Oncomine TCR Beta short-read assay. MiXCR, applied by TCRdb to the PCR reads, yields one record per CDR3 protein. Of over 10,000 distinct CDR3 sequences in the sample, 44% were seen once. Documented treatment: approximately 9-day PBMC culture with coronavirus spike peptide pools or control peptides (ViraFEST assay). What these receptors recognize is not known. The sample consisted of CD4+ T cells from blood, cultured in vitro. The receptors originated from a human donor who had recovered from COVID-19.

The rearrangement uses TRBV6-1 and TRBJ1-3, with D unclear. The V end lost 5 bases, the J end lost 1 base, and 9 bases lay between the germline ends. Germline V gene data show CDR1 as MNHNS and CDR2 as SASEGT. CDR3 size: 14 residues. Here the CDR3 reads CASSPDVSGNTIYF. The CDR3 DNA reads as TGTGCCAGCAGTCCCGACGTATCTGGAAACACCATATATTTT.

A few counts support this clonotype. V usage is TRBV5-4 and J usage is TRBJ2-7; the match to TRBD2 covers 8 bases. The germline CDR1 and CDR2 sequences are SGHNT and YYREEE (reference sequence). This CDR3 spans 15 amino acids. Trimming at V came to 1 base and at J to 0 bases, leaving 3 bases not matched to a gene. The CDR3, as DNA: TGTGCCAGCAGCTTGACTAGCGGAAGCTCCTACGAGCAGTACTTC. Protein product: CASSLTSGSSYEQYF.

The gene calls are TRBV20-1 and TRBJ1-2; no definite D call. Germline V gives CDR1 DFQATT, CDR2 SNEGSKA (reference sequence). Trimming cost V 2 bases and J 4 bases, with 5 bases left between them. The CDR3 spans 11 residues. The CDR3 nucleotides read TGCAGTGCTAGATCACCCTATGGCTACACCTTC. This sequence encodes CSARSPYGYTF.

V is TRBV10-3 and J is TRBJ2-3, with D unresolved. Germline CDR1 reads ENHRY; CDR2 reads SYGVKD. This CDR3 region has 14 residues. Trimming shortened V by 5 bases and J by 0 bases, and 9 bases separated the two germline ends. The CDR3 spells CAISSQTSTDTQYF. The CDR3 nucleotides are TGTGCCATCAGTAGCCAAACTAGCACAGATACGCAGTATTTT.

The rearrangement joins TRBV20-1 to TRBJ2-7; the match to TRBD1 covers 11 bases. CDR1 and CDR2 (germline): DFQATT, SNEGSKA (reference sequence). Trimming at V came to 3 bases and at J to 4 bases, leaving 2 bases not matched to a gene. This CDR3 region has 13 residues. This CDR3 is CSARGQGGYEQYF. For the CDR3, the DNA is TGCAGTGCTAGGGGACAGGGGGGATACGAGCAGTACTTC.

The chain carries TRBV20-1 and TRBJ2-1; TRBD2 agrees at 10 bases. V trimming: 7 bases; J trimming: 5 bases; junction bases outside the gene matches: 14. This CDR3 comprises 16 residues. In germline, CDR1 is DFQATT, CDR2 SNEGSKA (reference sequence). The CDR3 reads CSGEKASGSLDNEQFF. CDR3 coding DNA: TGCAGTGGCGAGAAGGCTAGCGGGAGTCTAGACAATGAGCAGTTCTTC.

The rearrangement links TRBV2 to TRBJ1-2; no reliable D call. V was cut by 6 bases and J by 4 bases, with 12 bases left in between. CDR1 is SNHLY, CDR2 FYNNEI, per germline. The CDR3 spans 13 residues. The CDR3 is CASRETGIYGYTF. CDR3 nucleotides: TGTGCCAGCAGGGAAACGGGAATCTATGGCTACACCTTC.

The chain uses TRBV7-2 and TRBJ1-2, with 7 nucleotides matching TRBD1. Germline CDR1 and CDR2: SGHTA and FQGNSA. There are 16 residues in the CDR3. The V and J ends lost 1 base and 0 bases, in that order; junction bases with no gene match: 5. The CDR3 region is CASSLGGTEANYGYTF. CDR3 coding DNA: TGTGCCAGCAGCTTAGGAGGGACAGAAGCTAACTATGGCTACACCTTC.

DNA for the CDR3: TGCAGTGCCACGGGACAGGGAGTCTACGAGCAGTACTTC. This translates into CSATGQGVYEQYF. The chain uses TRBV20-1 and TRBJ2-7, with 9 nucleotides matching TRBD1. J lost 3 bases, V lost 6 bases, and 6 bases had no gene match. CDR3 length equals 13 residues. Germline V gene data show CDR1 as DFQATT and CDR2 as SNEGSKA (reference sequence).

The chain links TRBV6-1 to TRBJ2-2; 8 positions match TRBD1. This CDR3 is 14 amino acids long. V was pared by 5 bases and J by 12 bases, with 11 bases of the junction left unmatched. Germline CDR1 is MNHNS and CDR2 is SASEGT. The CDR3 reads CASSRTGTSLKLFF. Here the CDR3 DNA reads TGTGCCAGCAGTCGGACAGGGACCTCTCTGAAGCTGTTTTTT.

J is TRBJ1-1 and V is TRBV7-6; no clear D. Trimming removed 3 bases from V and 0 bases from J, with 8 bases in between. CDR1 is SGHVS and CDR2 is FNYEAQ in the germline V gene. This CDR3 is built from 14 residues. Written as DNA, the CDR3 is TGTGCCAGCAGCTTGGGTACAGTGAACACTGAAGCTTTCTTT. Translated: CASSLGTVNTEAFF.

CDR3 DNA sequence: TGCAGTGCTCGTTCAACAACAGGGAATCAGCCCCAGCATTTT. Residues: CSARSTTGNQPQHF. V and J are TRBV20-1 and TRBJ1-5, with a possible D match to TRBD1 (6 bases). The length of the CDR3 is 14 residues. Germline V gene data show CDR1 as DFQATT and CDR2 as SNEGSKA (reference sequence). The V end was cut by 5 bases, the J end by 4 bases, with 15 bases between.

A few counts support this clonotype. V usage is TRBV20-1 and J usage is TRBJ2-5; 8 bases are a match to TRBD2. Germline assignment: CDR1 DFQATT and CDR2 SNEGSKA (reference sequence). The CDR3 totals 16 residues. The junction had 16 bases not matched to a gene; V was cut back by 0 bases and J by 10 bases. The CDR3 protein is CSAREGVVAGTQGQYF. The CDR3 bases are TGCAGTGCTAGAGAGGGGGTCGTAGCGGGGACTCAGGGCCAGTACTTC.

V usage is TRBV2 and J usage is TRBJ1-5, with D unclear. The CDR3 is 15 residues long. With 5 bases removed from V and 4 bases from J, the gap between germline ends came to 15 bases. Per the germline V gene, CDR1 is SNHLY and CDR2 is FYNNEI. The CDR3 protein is CASSPLGLGNQPQHF. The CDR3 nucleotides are TGTGCCAGCAGTCCCCTCGGTTTGGGGAATCAGCCCCAGCATTTT.

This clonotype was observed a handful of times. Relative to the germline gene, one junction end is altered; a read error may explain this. The CDR3 bases are TGTGCTAGCAGCGCGACTAGGTCCGGGGAGCTGTTTTTT. Protein product: CASSATRSGELFF. V and J are TRBV7-7 and TRBJ2-2, with D tentatively TRBD2 (6 bases). The CDR3 length is 13 residues. From germline, CDR1 is SSHAT and CDR2 FNYEAQ (reference sequence).

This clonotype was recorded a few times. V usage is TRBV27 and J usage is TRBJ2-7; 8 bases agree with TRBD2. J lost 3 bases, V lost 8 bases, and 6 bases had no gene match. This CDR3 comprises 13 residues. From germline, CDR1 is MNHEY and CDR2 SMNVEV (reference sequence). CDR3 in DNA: TGTGCCAGCCGAAGCGGGGGAAGCTACGAGCAGTACTTC. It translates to CASRSGGSYEQYF.

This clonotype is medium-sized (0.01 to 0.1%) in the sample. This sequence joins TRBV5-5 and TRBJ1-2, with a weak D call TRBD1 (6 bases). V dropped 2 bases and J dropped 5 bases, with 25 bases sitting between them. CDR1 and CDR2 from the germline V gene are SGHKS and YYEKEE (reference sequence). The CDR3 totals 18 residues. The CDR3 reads CASSFSVGTIRTEYGYTF. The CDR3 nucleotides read TGTGCCAGCAGCTTTTCGGTCGGGACCATCCGGACAGAATATGGCTACACCTTC. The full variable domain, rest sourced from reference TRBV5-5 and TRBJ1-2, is DAGVTQSPTHLIKTRGQQVTLRCSPISGHKSVSWYQQVLGQGPQFIFQYYEKEERGRGNFPDRFSARQFPNYSSELNVNALLLGDSALYLCASSFSVGTIRTEYGYTFGSGTRLTVV.

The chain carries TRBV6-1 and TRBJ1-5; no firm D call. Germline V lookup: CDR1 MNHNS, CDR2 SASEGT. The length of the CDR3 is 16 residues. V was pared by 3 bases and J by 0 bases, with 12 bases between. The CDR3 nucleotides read TGTGCCAGCAGTGAGTCCCAGGTCTATAGCAATCAGCCCCAGCATTTT. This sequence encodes CASSESQVYSNQPQHF.

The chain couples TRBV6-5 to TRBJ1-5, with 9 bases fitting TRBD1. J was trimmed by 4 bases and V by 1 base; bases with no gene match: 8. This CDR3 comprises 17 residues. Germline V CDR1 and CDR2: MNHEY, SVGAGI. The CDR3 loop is CASSYLSGTGYNQPQHF. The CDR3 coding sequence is TGTGCCAGCAGTTACTTGTCCGGGACAGGGTATAATCAGCCCCAGCATTTT.

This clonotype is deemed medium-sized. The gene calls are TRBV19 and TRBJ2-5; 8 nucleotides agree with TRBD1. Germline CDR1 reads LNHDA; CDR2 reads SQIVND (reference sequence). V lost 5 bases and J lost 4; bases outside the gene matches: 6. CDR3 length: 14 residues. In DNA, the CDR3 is TGTGCCAGTAGTGACCGGACAGGGCGAGAGACCCAGTACTTC. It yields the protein CASSDRTGRETQYF.

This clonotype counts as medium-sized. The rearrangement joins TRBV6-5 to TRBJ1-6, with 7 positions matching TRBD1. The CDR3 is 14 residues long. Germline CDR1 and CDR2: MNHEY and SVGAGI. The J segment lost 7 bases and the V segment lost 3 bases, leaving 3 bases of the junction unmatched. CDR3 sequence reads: CASSYDRENSPLHF. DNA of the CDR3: TGTGCCAGCAGTTATGACAGGGAAAATTCACCCCTCCACTTT.

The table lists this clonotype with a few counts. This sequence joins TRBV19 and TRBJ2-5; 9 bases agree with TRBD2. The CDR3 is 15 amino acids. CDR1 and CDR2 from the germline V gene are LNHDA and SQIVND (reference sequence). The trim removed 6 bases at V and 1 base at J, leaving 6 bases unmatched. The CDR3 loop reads CASRLAGRIQETQYF. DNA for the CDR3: TGTGCCAGTAGGCTAGCGGGGAGAATCCAAGAGACCCAGTACTTC.

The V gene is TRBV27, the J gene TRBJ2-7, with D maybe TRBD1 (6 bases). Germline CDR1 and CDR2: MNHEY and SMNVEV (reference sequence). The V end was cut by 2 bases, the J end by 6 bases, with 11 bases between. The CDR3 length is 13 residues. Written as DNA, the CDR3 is TGTGCCAGCAGTTTACGACAGGCGTTCGAGCAGTACTTC. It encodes CASSLRQAFEQYF.

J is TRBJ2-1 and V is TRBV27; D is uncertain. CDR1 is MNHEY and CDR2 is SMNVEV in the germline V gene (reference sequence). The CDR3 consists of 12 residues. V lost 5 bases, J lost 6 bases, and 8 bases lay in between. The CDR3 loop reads CASSIIGNEQFF. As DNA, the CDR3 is TGTGCCAGCAGTATTATAGGCAATGAGCAGTTCTTC.

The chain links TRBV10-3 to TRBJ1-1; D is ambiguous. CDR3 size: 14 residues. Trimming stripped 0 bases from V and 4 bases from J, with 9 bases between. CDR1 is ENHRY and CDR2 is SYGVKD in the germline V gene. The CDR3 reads CAISESGSITEAFF. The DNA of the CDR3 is TGTGCCATCAGTGAGTCAGGGTCTATCACTGAAGCTTTCTTT.

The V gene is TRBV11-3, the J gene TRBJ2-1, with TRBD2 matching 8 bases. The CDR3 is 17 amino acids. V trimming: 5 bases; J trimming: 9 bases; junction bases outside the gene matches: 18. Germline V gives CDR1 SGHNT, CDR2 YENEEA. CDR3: CASSLNGLAGTLGEQFF. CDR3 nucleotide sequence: TGTGCCAGCAGCCTAAATGGACTAGCCGGAACACTAGGTGAGCAGTTCTTC.

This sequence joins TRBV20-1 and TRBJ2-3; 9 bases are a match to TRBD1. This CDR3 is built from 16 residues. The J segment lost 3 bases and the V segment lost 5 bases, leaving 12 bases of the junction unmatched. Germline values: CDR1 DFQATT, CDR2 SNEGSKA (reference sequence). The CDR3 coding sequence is TGCAGTGCTGGGGATAAACCGGGACAGGGAACAGATACGCAGTATTTT. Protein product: CSAGDKPGQGTDTQYF.